The T cell receptor beta chain under discussion was sequenced for a study of blood T cell repertoires in COVID-19. Study background: There were acute and convalescent COVID-19 samples, and they came from the United States, Italy and Spain. Nucleic acid was either cDNA or gDNA, and it came from T cells, B-cell-depleted T cells, or PBMCs.

J was trimmed by 4 bases and V by 4 bases; bases with no gene match: 2. This CDR3 has 13 residues. Germline V gives CDR1 KGHSH, CDR2 LQKENI. Per the original data handling: Reference gene primer amplification in the assay estimated nucleated cell counts. The method was immunoSEQ multiplex PCR; TCRdb's version includes in-frame clones alone and lacks a portion of them. The DNA gave D and trimming, while V, J and clone size come from that table. The sample includes more than 10,000 clones, approximately 91% of them seen just once. The receptor comes from an older woman with active COVID-19. The rearrangement links TRBV18 to TRBJ2-7; 9 nucleotides match TRBD2. The sample comprised peripheral blood. The DNA for the CDR3 is TGTGCCAGCTCACTGACTAGCGGATACGAGCAGTACTTC. Protein product: CASSLTSGYEQYF.